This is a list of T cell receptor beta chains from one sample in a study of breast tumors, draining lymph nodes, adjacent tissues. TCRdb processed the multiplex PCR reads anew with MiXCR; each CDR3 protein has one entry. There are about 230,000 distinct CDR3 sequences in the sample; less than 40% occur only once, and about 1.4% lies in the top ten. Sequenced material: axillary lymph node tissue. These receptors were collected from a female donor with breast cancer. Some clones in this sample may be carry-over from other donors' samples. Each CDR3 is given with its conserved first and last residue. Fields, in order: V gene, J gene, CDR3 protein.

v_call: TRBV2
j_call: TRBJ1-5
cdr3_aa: CASSEVAKYQPQHF

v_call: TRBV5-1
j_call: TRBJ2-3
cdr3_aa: CASSLGGFTSTDTQYF

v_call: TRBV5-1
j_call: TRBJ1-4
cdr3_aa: CASSLALAAGNEKLFF

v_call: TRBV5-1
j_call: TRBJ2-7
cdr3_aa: CASRKWPGQGAYEQYF

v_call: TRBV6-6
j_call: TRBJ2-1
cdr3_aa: CASVSADLSYNEQFF

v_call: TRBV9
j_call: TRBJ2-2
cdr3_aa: CASSSQGAVTGELFF

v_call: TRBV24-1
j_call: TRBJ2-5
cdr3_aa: CATSGTQETQYF

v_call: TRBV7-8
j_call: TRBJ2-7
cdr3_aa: CASSLTTSAYEQYF

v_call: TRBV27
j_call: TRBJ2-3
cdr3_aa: CASSLYGSAADAQYF

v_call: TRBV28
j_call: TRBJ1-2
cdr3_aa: CASSAGINYGYTF

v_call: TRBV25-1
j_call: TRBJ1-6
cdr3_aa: CASSARGTGDSPLHF

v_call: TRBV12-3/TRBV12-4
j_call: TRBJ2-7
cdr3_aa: CASSFREGDEQYF

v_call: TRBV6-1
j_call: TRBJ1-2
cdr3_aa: CASRSQGDSPGYTF

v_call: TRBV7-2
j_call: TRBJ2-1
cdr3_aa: CASSFGTGVNEQFF

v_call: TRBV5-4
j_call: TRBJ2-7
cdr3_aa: CASSLDKTYEQYF